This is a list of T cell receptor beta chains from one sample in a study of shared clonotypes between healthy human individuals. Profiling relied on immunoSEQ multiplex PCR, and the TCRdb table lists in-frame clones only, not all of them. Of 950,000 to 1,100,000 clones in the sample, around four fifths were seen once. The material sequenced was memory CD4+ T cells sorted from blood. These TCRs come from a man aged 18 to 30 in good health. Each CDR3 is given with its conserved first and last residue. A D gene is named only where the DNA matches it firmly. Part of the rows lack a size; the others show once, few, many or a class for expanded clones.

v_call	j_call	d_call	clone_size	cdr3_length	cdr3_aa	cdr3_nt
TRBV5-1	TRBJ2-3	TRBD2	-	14	CASSFGGIPDTQYF	TGCGCCAGCAGCTTCGGGGGGATCCCAGATACGCAGTATTTT
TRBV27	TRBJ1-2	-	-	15	CASSPKPRVNYGYTF	TGTGCCAGCAGCCCGAAGCCTCGGGTTAACTATGGCTACACCTTC
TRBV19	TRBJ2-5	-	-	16	CASSITGKGGQETQYF	TGTGCCAGTAGTATCACAGGGAAGGGAGGCCAAGAGACCCAGTACTTC
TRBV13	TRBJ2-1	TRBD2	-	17	CASSQRGWGGSYNEQFF	TGTGCCAGCAGCCAGCGGGGCTGGGGGGGCTCCTACAATGAGCAGTTCTTC
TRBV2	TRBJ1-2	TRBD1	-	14	CASSWTGGNYGYTF	TGTGCCAGCAGTTGGACAGGGGGTAACTATGGCTACACCTTC
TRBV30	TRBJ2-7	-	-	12	CAWSVRGDEQYF	TGTGCCTGGAGTGTAAGGGGCGACGAGCAGTACTTC
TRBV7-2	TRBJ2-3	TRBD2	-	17	CASSRRFTSGSTDTQYF	TGTGCCAGCAGTCGACGATTTACTAGCGGGAGCACAGATACGCAGTATTTT
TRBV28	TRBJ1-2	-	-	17	CASSSSSGQGSDYGYTF	-
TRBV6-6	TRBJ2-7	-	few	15	CASSKSGQVSYEQYF	TGTGCCAGCAGTAAATCGGGACAAGTGTCCTACGAGCAGTACTTC
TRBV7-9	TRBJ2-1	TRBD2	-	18	CASSLVRVLASGRNEQFF	TGTGCCAGCAGCTTAGTGCGCGTCCTGGCTAGCGGGAGAAATGAGCAGTTCTTC
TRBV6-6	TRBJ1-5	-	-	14	CASSRTSSNQPQHF	TGTGCCAGCAGTCGGACATCTAGCAATCAGCCCCAGCATTTT
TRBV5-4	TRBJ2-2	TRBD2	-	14	CAVRTGGVTGELFF	TGTGCCGTCAGGACGGGGGGAGTAACCGGGGAGCTGTTTTTT
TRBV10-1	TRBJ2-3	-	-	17	CASSEPALTGRADTQYF	TGCGCCAGCAGTGAGCCCGCTTTGACAGGGAGGGCAGATACGCAGTATTTT
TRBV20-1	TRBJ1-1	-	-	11	CSARDVGEAFF	TGCAGTGCTAGAGATGTGGGGGAAGCTTTCTTT
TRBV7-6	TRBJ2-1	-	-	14	CASSLERGYNEQFF	TGTGCCAGCAGCTTAGAACGGGGGTACAATGAGCAGTTCTTC
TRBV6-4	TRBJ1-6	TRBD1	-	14	CASSQTGASSPLHF	TGTGCCAGCAGCCAGACAGGGGCCAGTTCACCCCTCCACTTT
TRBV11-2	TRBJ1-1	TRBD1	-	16	CASSSGGGRSNTEAFF	TGTGCCAGCAGCTCAGGGGGGGGTCGATCGAACACTGAAGCTTTCTTT
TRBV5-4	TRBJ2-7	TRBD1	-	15	CASSPGGQGVYEQYF	TGTGCCAGCAGCCCGGGGGGACAGGGGGTCTACGAGCAGTACTTC
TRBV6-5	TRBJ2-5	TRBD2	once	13	CASKGTRKETQYF	TGTGCCAGCAAAGGGACTAGAAAAGAGACCCAGTACTTC
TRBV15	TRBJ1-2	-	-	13	CATSRAGAGGYTF	TGTGCCACCAGCAGGGCGGGGGCTGGTGGCTACACCTTC
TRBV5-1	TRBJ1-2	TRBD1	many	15	CASSGRTGENQRYTF	TGCGCCAGCAGCGGACGGACAGGGGAAAATCAACGGTACACCTTC
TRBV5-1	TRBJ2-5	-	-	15	CASSLTILPGETQYF	TGCGCCAGCAGCCTGACGATATTACCGGGGGAGACCCAGTACTTC
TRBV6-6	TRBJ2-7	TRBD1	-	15	CASSTNRDRGGEQYF	TGTGCCAGCAGTACGAACCGGGACAGGGGAGGCGAGCAGTACTTC
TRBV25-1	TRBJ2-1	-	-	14	CASSEYGLTNEQFF	TGTGCCAGCAGTGAATACGGACTAACCAATGAGCAGTTCTTC
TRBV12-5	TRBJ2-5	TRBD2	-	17	CASGLVLMAGGQETQYF	TGTGCTAGTGGTTTGGTACTCATGGCGGGAGGTCAAGAGACCCAGTACTTC
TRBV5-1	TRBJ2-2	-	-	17	CASSPHADPTYTGELFF	TGCGCCAGCAGCCCCCACGCAGACCCCACATACACCGGGGAGCTGTTTTTT
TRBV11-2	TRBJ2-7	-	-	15	CASSYRTDPSYEQYF	TGTGCCAGCAGCTATCGGACAGACCCCTCCTACGAGCAGTACTTC
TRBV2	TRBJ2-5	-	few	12	CASSLDRGTQYF	TGTGCCAGCAGCTTAGACCGCGGGACCCAGTACTTC
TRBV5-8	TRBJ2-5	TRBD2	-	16	CASSLNRGEAQETQYF	TGTGCCAGCAGCTTGAACCGGGGGGAAGCCCAAGAGACCCAGTACTTC
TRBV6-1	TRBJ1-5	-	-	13	CATTSPASQPQHF	TGTGCCACGACTAGTCCGGCGAGCCAGCCCCAGCATTTT
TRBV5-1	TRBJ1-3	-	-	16	CASSLSIGQGGDTIYF	TGCGCCAGCAGCTTGTCAATTGGCCAGGGAGGGGACACCATATATTTT
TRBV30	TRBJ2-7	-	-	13	CAWTPGAGDEQYF	TGTGCCTGGACACCGGGAGCGGGCGACGAGCAGTACTTC
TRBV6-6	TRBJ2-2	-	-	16	CASSFSGEYNTGELFF	TGTGCCAGCAGCTTCTCAGGGGAGTATAACACCGGGGAGCTGTTTTTT
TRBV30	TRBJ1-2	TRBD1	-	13	CSVGDSAYYGYTF	TGTTCGGTAGGGGACAGCGCTTACTATGGCTACACCTTC
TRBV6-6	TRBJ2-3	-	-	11	CASSYSYTQYF	TGTGCCAGCAGTTACTCTTATACGCAGTATTTT
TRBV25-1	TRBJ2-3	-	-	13	CASSATVVDTQYF	TGTGCCAGCAGTGCGACAGTGGTAGATACGCAGTATTTT
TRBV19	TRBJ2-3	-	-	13	CASSKGTPDTQYF	TGTGCCAGTAGTAAAGGGACACCGGATACGCAGTATTTT